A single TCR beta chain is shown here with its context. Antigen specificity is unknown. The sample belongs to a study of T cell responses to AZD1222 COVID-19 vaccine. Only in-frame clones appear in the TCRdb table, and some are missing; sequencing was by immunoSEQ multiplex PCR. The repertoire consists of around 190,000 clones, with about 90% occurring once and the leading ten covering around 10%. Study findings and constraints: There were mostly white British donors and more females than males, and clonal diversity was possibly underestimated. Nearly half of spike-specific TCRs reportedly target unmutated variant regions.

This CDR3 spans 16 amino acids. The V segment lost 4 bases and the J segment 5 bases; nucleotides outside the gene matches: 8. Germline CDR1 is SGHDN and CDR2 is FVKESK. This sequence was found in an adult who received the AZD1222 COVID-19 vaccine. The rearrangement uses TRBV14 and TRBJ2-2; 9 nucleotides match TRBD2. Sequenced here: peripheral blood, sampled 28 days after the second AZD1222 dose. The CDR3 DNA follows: TGTGCCAGCAGCCCCTCGGGACTAGCAAAGACCGGGGAGCTGTTTTTT. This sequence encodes CASSPSGLAKTGELFF.